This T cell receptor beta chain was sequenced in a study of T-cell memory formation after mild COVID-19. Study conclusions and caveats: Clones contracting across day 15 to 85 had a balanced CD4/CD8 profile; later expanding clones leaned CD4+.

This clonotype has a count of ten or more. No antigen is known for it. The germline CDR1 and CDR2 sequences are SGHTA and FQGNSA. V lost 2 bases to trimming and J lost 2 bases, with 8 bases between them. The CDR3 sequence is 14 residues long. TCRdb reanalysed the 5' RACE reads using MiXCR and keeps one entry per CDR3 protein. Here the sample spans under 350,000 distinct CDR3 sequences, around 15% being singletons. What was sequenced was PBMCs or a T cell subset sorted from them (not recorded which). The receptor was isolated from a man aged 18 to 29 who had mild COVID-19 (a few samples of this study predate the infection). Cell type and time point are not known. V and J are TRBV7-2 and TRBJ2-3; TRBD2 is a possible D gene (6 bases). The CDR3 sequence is CASSLSLATDTQYF. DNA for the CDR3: TGTGCCAGCAGCTTATCACTAGCCACAGATACGCAGTATTTT.